This TCR beta chain was sequenced in a study of T cells expressing NK-cell markers. About the research overall: One of the eight sequenced donors was seronegative, whereas the other seven were HCMV-seropositive. The study's findings and limits: In several donors, these clonotypes also led the CD3+CD56-NKG2C+ fraction.

Concerning this clonotype itself: Its matching antigen is unknown.

This CDR3 spans 14 amino acids. Looked up from germline, CDR1 is MNHEY and CDR2 is SVGAGI. TCRdb reprocessed the 5' RACE reads and reports one entry per CDR3 protein, with no DNA. This listing includes 200,000 to 300,000 distinct CDR3 sequences. The sample taken for sequencing was blood T cells: a sorted CD56 or NKG2C T cell subset, CD4+ or CD8+ T cells, or bulk PBMC T cells (not recorded which). This TCR derives from a man between 18 and 35 years old in good health. The J gene is TRBJ1-5, the V gene TRBV6-5; TCRdb lists TRBD1, though no DNA is available to test this call. CDR3 residues: CASNPGTGPQPQHF.